This record concerns one T cell receptor beta chain sequence. The sample has other DNA sequences that encode this CDR3 too. Original data processing: How many nucleated cells were present was estimated from reference gene primer amplification. Sequencing used immunoSEQ multiplex PCR; TCRdb keeps in-frame clones, though not all of them. V, J and clone size are taken as reported in that table, and D and trimming were inferred from the DNA itself. The data hold about 520,000 clones, with 70% to 90% observed a single time. The record originates from a study of blood T cell repertoires in COVID-19. Study at large: The samples span acute and convalescent COVID-19 from the United States, Italy and Spain. PBMCs, B-cell-depleted T cells, or T cells were the source of the cDNA or gDNA that made up the material.

This CDR3 contains 17 residues. V shed 0 bases, J shed 0 bases, and the junction held 1 base outside the gene matches. Germline-derived CDR1 and CDR2 are SGHRS and YFSETQ. The sequence was collected from a human donor in a cohort sampled during active COVID-19. The chain carries TRBV5-1 and TRBJ2-3, with 13 bases fitting TRBD2. The specimen sequenced was peripheral blood. As DNA, the CDR3 is TGCGCCAGCAGCTTGGGACTAGCGGGAGGTAGCACAGATACGCAGTATTTT. It is translated as CASSLGLAGGSTDTQYF.